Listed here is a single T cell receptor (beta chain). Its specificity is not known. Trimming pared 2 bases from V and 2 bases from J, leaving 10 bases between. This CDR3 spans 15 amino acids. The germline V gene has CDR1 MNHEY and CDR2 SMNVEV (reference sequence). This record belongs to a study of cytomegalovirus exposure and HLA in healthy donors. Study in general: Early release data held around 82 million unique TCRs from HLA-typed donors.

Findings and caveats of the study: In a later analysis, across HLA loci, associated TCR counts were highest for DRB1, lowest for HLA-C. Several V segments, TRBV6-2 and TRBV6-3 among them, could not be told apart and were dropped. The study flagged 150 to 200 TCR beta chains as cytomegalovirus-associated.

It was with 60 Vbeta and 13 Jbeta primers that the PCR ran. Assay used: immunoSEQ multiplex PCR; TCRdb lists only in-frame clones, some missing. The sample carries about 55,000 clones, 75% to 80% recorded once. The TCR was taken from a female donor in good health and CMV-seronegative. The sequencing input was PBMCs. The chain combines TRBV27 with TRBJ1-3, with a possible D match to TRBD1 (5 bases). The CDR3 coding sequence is TGTGCCAGCAGTTTAAAGGGGAGGCCTGGAAACACCATATATTTT. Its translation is CASSLKGRPGNTIYF.